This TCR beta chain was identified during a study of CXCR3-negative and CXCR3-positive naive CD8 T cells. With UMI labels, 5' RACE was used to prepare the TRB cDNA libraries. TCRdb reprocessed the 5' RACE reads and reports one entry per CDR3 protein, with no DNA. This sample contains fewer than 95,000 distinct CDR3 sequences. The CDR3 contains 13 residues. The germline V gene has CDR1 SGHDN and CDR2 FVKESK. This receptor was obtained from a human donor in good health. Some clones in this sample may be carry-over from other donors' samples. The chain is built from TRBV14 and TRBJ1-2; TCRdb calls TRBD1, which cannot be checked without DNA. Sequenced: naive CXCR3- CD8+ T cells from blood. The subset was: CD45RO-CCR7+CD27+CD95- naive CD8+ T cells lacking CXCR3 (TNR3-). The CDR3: CASSDQGAYGYTF.